The 27 T cell receptor beta chains below all came from one sample that was sequenced in a study of human T cells and chemical hapten exposure. Documented time point: pre-sensitization, week 0. Treatment meaning: therapeutic diphenylcyclopropenone sensitization with weekly scalp DPC. The template was total RNA from unfractionated whole blood. Using its own MiXCR run on the RACE reads, TCRdb lists one record per CDR3 protein. The repertoire consists of almost 35,000 distinct CDR3 sequences, with about 9.4% occurring once and the leading ten covering 27%. Source: whole blood, taken in connection with sensitization to the hapten diphenylcyclopropenone (DPC). These receptors came from a man aged 50 to 60 with alopecia areata. Some clones in this sample may be carry-over from other donors' samples.

This clonotype occurred many times. The chain employs TRBV28 and TRBJ2-3; 14 nucleotides line up with TRBD2. Per germline, CDR1 MDHEN and CDR2 SYDVKM. The CDR3 covers 18 residues. J gave up 2 bases and V 6 bases, and 10 bases lay outside the gene matches. The CDR3 loop is CASRPGTSGSPSTDTQYF. For the CDR3, the DNA is TGTGCCAGCAGACCCGGGACTAGCGGGAGTCCCTCCACAGATACGCAGTATTTT.

This clonotype appeared many times. This chain connects TRBV9 to TRBJ2-3; D remains unclear. The germline gives CDR1 SGDLS, CDR2 YYNGEE. Trimming shortened V by 2 bases and J by 6 bases, and 10 bases separated the two germline ends. CDR3 length: 13 amino acids. CDR3 bases: TGTGCCAGCAGCGTCCCGAACTCGGATACGCAGTATTTT. Translating it yields CASSVPNSDTQYF.

This clonotype has at least ten counts. Relative to the germline gene, one junction end is altered; a read error may explain this. The J gene is TRBJ2-1, the V gene TRBV7-9; D is unclear. The CDR3 has 14 residues. Germline-derived CDR1 and CDR2 are SEHNR and FQNEAQ (reference sequence). The CDR3 sequence: CASSLDRSDNEQFF. CDR3 coding DNA: TGTGCCAGCAGCTTAGATCGCTCCGACAATGAGCAGTTCTTC. Together with reference TRBV7-9 and TRBJ2-1, the CDR3 gives the full variable domain: DTGVSQNPRHKITKRGQNVTFRCDPISEHNRLYWYRQTLGQGPEFLTYFQNEAQLEKSRLLSDRFSAERPKGSFSTLEIQRTEQGDSAMYLCASSLDRSDNEQFFGPGTRLTVL.

This CDR3 reads CSAREWNEQFF. CDR3 sequence (DNA): TGCAGTGCTAGAGAGTGGAATGAGCAGTTCTTC. The chain joins TRBV20-1 to TRBJ2-1; D remains unclear. Germline V gene sequence: CDR1 DFQATT, CDR2 SNEGSKA (reference sequence). The CDR3 runs to 11 residues. Trimming stripped 0 bases from V and 7 bases from J, with 4 bases between.

There are many counts of this clonotype. The chain uses TRBV28 and TRBJ2-2; 7 bases line up with TRBD2. Germline CDR1 reads MDHEN; CDR2 reads SYDVKM. Trimming cost V 2 bases and J 4 bases; bases outside gene matches: 4. This CDR3 is built from 15 residues. CDR3 loop: CASSLASGSTGELFF. CDR3 sequence (DNA): TGTGCCAGCAGTTTAGCTAGCGGAAGCACCGGGGAGCTGTTTTTT.

The sample holds a few counts of this clonotype. The chain uses TRBV5-1 and TRBJ2-3; D is unresolved. CDR1 SGHRS and CDR2 YFSETQ come from the germline V gene. Trimming removed 0 bases from V and 4 bases from J, with 9 bases in between. CDR3 length equals 14 residues. In nucleotides, the CDR3 is TGCGCCAGCAGCTTGGGGACGAGTGCAGATACGCAGTATTTT. Residues: CASSLGTSADTQYF. The entire variable domain, with the rest obtained from reference TRBV5-1 and TRBJ2-3, is as follows: KAGVTQTPRYLIKTRGQQVTLSCSPISGHRSVSWYQQTPGQGLQFLFEYFSETQRNKGNFPGRFSGRQFSNSRSEMNVSTLELGDSALYLCASSLGTSADTQYFGPGTRLTVL.

The rearrangement links TRBV4-2 to TRBJ2-3, with 14 positions matching TRBD2. Germline V CDR1 and CDR2: LGHNA, YNFKEQ. CDR3 length: 15 amino acids. V dropped 1 base and J dropped 7; count of bases not matched to a gene: 1. The CDR3 here is CASSQGLAGGNTQYF. The DNA of the CDR3 is TGTGCCAGCAGCCAAGGACTAGCGGGAGGGAATACGCAGTATTTT.

This clonotype has only a few counts. The chain recombines TRBV28 with TRBJ2-7; the D gene is possibly TRBD1 (5 bases). CDR1 is MDHEN and CDR2 is SYDVKM in the germline V gene. V lost 5 bases to trimming and J lost 7 bases, with 9 bases between them. The CDR3 loop spans 11 amino acids. CDR3: CASSGAWEQYF. The CDR3 DNA sequence: TGTGCCAGCAGTGGGGCCTGGGAGCAGTACTTC.

A few counts support this clonotype. CDR3 region: CSVFKVGELFF. The CDR3 bases are TGCAGCGTTTTCAAGGTCGGGGAGCTGTTTTTT. V is TRBV29-1 and J is TRBJ2-2; D not resolved. The CDR3 contains 11 residues. V was cut by 5 bases and J by 7 bases, with 8 bases left in between. Germline-derived CDR1 and CDR2 are SQVTM and ANQGSEA.

This clonotype has more than one count but fewer than ten. The chain has TRBV6-5 and TRBJ2-1; 9 nucleotides match TRBD2. Germline CDR1 is MNHEY and CDR2 is SVGAGI. This CDR3 is built from 14 residues. With 5 bases clipped from V and 12 bases from J, the junction kept 11 bases outside the gene matches. The CDR3 sequence is CASSDTFSGRGQFF. Here the CDR3 DNA reads TGTGCCAGCAGTGACACATTTAGCGGGAGAGGGCAGTTCTTC.

This clonotype was observed many times. The gene calls are TRBV29-1 and TRBJ2-7, with D hard to call. The V end lost 4 bases, the J end lost 1 base, and 11 bases lay between the germline ends. The length of the CDR3 is 13 residues. Germline values: CDR1 SQVTM, CDR2 ANQGSEA. CDR3 nucleotides: TGCAGCGTTGGGACCGATTTTTCCTACGAGCAGTACTTC. Amino acid sequence: CSVGTDFSYEQYF.

V usage is TRBV3-1 and J usage is TRBJ2-1; D gene ambiguous. The CDR3 consists of 12 residues. Germline CDR1 and CDR2: LGHDT and YNNKEL (reference sequence). Trimming shortened V by 2 bases and J by 10 bases, and 9 bases separated the two germline ends. CDR3 sequence (DNA): TGTGCCAGCAGCCAAAAGCGATACGAGCAGTTCTTC. This gives the protein CASSQKRYEQFF.

The rearrangement joins TRBV28 to TRBJ1-1; maybe TRBD1 (6 bases). Trimming took off 6 bases at V and 6 bases at J, with 11 bases between the two ends. Germline CDR1 reads MDHEN; CDR2 reads SYDVKM. This CDR3 spans 12 amino acids. The CDR3 DNA is TGTGCCAGCAGCCAAACAGGGCCTGAAGCTTTCTTT. This encodes CASSQTGPEAFF.

This rearrangement joins TRBV30 to TRBJ1-6; D unclear. The V gene's germline CDR1 is GTSNPN and CDR2 SVGIG (reference sequence). Trimming removed 4 bases at V and 7 bases at J, with 20 bases between. The CDR3 has 16 residues. The CDR3 DNA is TGTGCCTGGATCTTATCGGGCCTCCATCGGAATTCACCCCTCCACTTT. Protein sequence: CAWILSGLHRNSPLHF. The whole variable domain, remainder taken from reference TRBV30 and TRBJ1-6, is SQTIHQWPATLVQPVGSPLSLECTVEGTSNPNLYWYRQAAGRGLQLLFYSVGIGQISSEVPQNLSASRPQDRQFILSSKKLLLSDSGFYLCAWILSGLHRNSPLHFGNGTRLTVT.

At least ten counts were recorded for this clonotype. V usage is TRBV7-9 and J usage is TRBJ2-1; D unclear. This CDR3 is 15 amino acids long. CDR1 is SEHNR and CDR2 is FQNEAQ in the germline V gene (reference sequence). V was clipped by 2 bases and J by 0 bases, with 8 bases between them. CDR3 in DNA: TGTGCCAGCAGCTTACTTCGAAGCTCCTACAATGAGCAGTTCTTC. Amino acid sequence: CASSLLRSSYNEQFF.

This clonotype was observed at least ten times. CDR3 loop: CASSYSGNYEQYF. The CDR3 DNA sequence: TGTGCCAGCAGCTATAGCGGGAATTACGAGCAGTACTTC. The chain joins TRBV11-2 to TRBJ2-7; 8 bases agree with TRBD2. J lost 4 bases, V lost 4 bases, and 3 bases had no gene match. Looked up from germline, CDR1 is SGHAT and CDR2 is FQNNGV. This CDR3 has 13 amino acids.

This chain joins TRBV28 and TRBJ2-7; 7 nucleotides match TRBD1. The CDR3 is 15 amino acids. V was clipped by 6 bases and J by 2 bases; unmatched bases: 10. Germline lookup yields CDR1 MDHEN and CDR2 SYDVKM. CDR3 nucleotide sequence: TGTGCCAGCAGGCTAGGGGGCTCGCCTGCCTACGAGCAGTACTTC. As protein: CASRLGGSPAYEQYF.

This clonotype was picked up many times. The chain couples TRBV19 to TRBJ1-5; no clear D. The CDR3 consists of 15 residues. Germline CDR1 LNHDA, CDR2 SQIVND (reference sequence). Trimming removed 1 base from V and 7 bases from J, with 14 bases in between. CDR3 residues: CASSIAGQVGQPQHF. The CDR3 DNA reads TGTGCCAGTAGTATAGCGGGTCAGGTTGGACAGCCCCAGCATTTT. Together with reference TRBV19 and TRBJ1-5, the CDR3 gives the full variable domain: DGGITQSPKYLFRKEGQNVTLSCEQNLNHDAMYWYRQDPGQGLRLIYYSQIVNDFQKGDIAEGYSVSREKKESFPLTVTSAQKNPTAFYLCASSIAGQVGQPQHFGDGTRLSIL.

This clonotype was counted at least ten times. The chain uses TRBV20-1 and TRBJ2-3, with TRBD2 matching over 12 bases. Germline CDR1 DFQATT, CDR2 SNEGSKA (reference sequence). With V trimmed by 1 base and J by 4 bases, 3 bases remained unmatched. The CDR3 covers 15 residues. CDR3: CSARGTSGIADTQYF. CDR3 in DNA: TGCAGTGCTAGAGGGACTAGCGGGATAGCAGATACGCAGTATTTT.

This clonotype was seen more than once but under ten times. This chain connects TRBV19 to TRBJ2-7; D remains unclear. The germline gives CDR1 LNHDA, CDR2 SQIVND (reference sequence). The V end lost 5 bases, the J end lost 3 bases, and 11 bases lay between the germline ends. The CDR3 spans 13 residues. CDR3 loop: CASSQRTIYEQYF. The CDR3 DNA sequence: TGTGCCAGTAGTCAGCGCACCATCTACGAGCAGTACTTC.

The chain has TRBV11-2 and TRBJ1-2; D unresolved. The germline V and J ends were trimmed by 0 bases and 0 bases, with 8 bases remaining between them. Germline V gene sequence: CDR1 SGHAT, CDR2 FQNNGV. This CDR3 has 15 amino acids. CDR3 DNA: TGTGCCAGCAGCTTAGATCCTTCTTCTAACTATGGCTACACCTTC. This encodes CASSLDPSSNYGYTF.

This clonotype showed up many times. The V call is TRBV7-2, the J call TRBJ2-2; 8 bases agree with TRBD2. V was pared by 4 bases and J by 1 base, with 2 bases of the junction left unmatched. Germline V gene data show CDR1 as SGHTA and CDR2 as FQGNSA. The CDR3 runs 15 residues. CDR3 in amino acids: CASSSTSENTGELFF. The CDR3 coding sequence is TGTGCCAGCAGCTCGACTAGCGAGAACACCGGGGAGCTGTTTTTT.

Only a few counts were recorded for this clonotype. CDR3 protein: CASSVGQGSTEAFF. The CDR3, as DNA: TGTGCCAGCAGTGTCGGACAGGGAAGCACTGAAGCTTTCTTT. The chain recombines TRBV12-3 or TRBV12-4 with TRBJ1-1; 8 bases align to TRBD1. V lost 5 bases and J lost 4; bases outside the gene matches: 6. CDR3 length: 14 amino acids.

This clonotype has at least ten counts. The V call is TRBV11-3, the J call TRBJ1-6, with D possibly TRBD1 on 5 matching bases. CDR3 length: 14 residues. Trimming stripped 2 bases from V and 5 bases from J, with 7 bases between. The V gene's germline CDR1 is SGHNT and CDR2 YENEEA. The CDR3 nucleotides are TGTGCCAGCAGCTTACGGGGGGATAATTCACCCCTCCACTTT. The encoded protein is CASSLRGDNSPLHF. The full variable domain, completed using reference TRBV11-3 and TRBJ1-6, is EAGVVQSPRYKIIEKKQPVAFWCNPISGHNTLYWYLQNLGQGPELLIRYENEEAVDDSQLPKDRFSAERLKGVDSTLKIQPAELGDSAVYLCASSLRGDNSPLHFGNGTRLTVT.

This clonotype showed up many times. The rearrangement joins TRBV29-1 to TRBJ2-1; TRBD2 matches at 11 bases. Germline values: CDR1 SQVTM, CDR2 ANQGSEA. Germline trimming cut 3 bases from V and 9 bases from J; bases unmatched to any gene: 4. The CDR3 consists of 13 residues. CDR3 residues: CSVDLAGGSEQFF. The CDR3 bases are TGCAGCGTTGACTTAGCGGGAGGGAGTGAGCAGTTCTTC.

The chain's CDR3 is CASSLSGSDTQYF. The CDR3 coding sequence is TGTGCCAGCAGCTTGAGCGGATCAGATACGCAGTATTTT. The chain couples TRBV11-2 to TRBJ2-3; possible D gene TRBD2, 5 bases. The V gene lost 3 bases and the J gene lost 4 bases, with 8 bases spanning the gap. The CDR3 is 13 amino acids. Germline V gene sequence: CDR1 SGHAT, CDR2 FQNNGV.

In this sample, this clonotype turned up many times. The chain is built from TRBV3-1 and TRBJ2-5, with 9 bases matching TRBD1. CDR1 and CDR2 (germline): LGHDT, YNNKEL (reference sequence). This CDR3 comprises 13 residues. After removal of 5 bases from V and 4 bases from J, the junction contained 2 bases not matched to a gene. The CDR3 nucleotides read TGTGCCAGCAGCAAACAGGGGGCAGAGACCCAGTACTTC. It translates to CASSKQGAETQYF.